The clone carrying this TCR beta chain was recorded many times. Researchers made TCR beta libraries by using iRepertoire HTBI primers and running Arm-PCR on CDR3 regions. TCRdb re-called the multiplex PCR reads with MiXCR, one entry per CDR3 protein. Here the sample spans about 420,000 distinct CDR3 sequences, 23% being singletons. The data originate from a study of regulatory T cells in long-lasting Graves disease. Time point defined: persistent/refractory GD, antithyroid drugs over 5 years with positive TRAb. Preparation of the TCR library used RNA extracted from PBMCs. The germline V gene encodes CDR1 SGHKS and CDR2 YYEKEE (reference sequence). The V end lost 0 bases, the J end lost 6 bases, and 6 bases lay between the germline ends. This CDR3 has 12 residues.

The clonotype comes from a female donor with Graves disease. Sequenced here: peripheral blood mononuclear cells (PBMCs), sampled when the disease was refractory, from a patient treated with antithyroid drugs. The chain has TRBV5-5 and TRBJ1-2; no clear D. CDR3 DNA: TGTGCCAGCAGCTTGGCCGGGGATGGCTACACCTTC. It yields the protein CASSLAGDGYTF.